This T cell receptor (beta chain) was sequenced during a study of T cell responses to AZD1222 COVID-19 vaccine (dated by TCRdb to about 2021). With regard to the full study: A total of about 230 trial participants underwent TCR sequencing, of whom about 210 received two doses of AZD1222 and roughly 25 received two doses of the MenACWY control vaccine. Trial participants were enrolled into age subgroups of 18-55, 56-69 and 70-plus years, which contained about 150, 28 and 57 TCR-sequenced participants, respectively.

What the work shows at the level of the full study, not this receptor alone: The 56-69-year group was small, and its depth increase did not reach significance, likely because of low power. Because no day 14 peak-response samples were available, the repertoires could be characterized only after the peak T cell response. Participants were mostly white British, with more females than males. The authors suggested clonal diversity may have been underestimated. The vaccine-associated CD4 TCRs covered the entire spike protein, and the dominant responses fell in regions 160-218 and 743-854. After two AZD1222 doses, spike-specific TCR breadth and depth were significantly higher than at day 0 and than in MenACWY recipients. Reportedly, almost half of the unique spike-specific TCRs recognized epitopes lying outside the regions that are mutated in the B.1.351 and B.1.1.7 variants. Conclusions about previously exposed vaccinees are limited because only six or seven AZD1222 recipients were SARS-CoV-2 seropositive at baseline.

This clone has a handful of counts. No cognate antigen has been identified for it. No much larger clone is present one base from it, and per-base qualities are unavailable. The time point label here, explained by the study, means: about 28 days (+/-7) after the second vaccine dose. Because spike-specific TCR depth and breadth did not differ between the two schedules, AZD1222 recipients who got a second dose at roughly 4 weeks were pooled with those who got a second dose at roughly 12 weeks. Vaccinee samples were obtained from the UK trials COV001 and COV002, which included a single-blind randomized controlled phase 2/3 trial of AZD1222 (ChAdOx1 nCoV-19) in healthy adults. For TCRbeta chain sequencing, PBMC samples from trial participants were taken at day 0 and at day 28 after the second dose. The CDR3 regions of human TCRbeta chains were subjected to immunosequencing. In the paper's pipeline: TCRs in the repertoires were compared against a reference library of SARS-CoV-2-specific TCRs that had been generated with the MIRA antigen-specificity platform. Breadth meant the fraction of unique TCRs that were SARS-CoV-2-associated, whereas depth meant the fraction of total T cells that were SARS-CoV-2-associated. Using the MIRA data, each spike-specific TCR was assigned both to the spike region to which the TCR was reactive and to a CD4 or CD8 class. Log10-transformed breadth and depth values were compared by one-way ANOVA with Sidak's multiple comparisons tests. TCRdb retrieved this table from immuneACCESS and kept in-frame rearrangements only. Not all clones are present; in checked studies, unresolved V genes account for under half, and no reason is known for the remainder. That table gives V, J and clone size, and the DNA gave D and trimming. This sample gives some 110,000 clones in total; approximately 85% of them show up just once. The ten largest make up almost 4.5% of the sample.

The germline V end is reduced by 4 bases and the J end by 7 bases; junction bases left unmatched: 10. CDR1 and CDR2 were assigned from the germline V gene as SGHRS and YFSETQ. From its cysteine to its phenylalanine, the CDR3 spans 15 amino acids. The sequence is cut down to CDR3 DNA, 45 bases in frame from base 1. This TCR was sampled from an adult who received the AZD1222 COVID-19 vaccine. Sequenced here: peripheral blood, sampled 28 days after the second AZD1222 dose. The V and J segments used are TRBV5-1 and TRBJ2-2, with 7 bases in between that match TRBD1. The CDR3: CASSTDRPLGGELFF. The sequenced DNA is TGCGCCAGCAGCACGGACAGGCCTCTGGGCGGGGAGCTGTTTTTT.